This note documents a single TCR beta chain sequence. Every donor, a Caucasian adult, lived in Nashville, Tennessee. This sample was included in a study of shared clonotypes between healthy human individuals. Trimming took 8 bases from V and 2 from J, leaving 7 bases between them. Germline V gives CDR1 LNHDA, CDR2 SQIVND (reference sequence). The length of the CDR3 is 12 residues. Profiling relied on immunoSEQ multiplex PCR, and the TCRdb table lists in-frame clones only, not all of them. The sample lists 450,000 to 600,000 clones; more than 65% were seen once. Sequenced sample: PBMCs. The receptor comes from a woman aged 40 to 49 in good health. Some clones in this sample may be carry-over from other donors' samples. V usage is TRBV19 and J usage is TRBJ1-5; D is unresolved. CDR3 nucleotides: TGTGCCAGTGGCCATGGCAATCAGCCCCAGCATTTT. Protein product: CASGHGNQPQHF.